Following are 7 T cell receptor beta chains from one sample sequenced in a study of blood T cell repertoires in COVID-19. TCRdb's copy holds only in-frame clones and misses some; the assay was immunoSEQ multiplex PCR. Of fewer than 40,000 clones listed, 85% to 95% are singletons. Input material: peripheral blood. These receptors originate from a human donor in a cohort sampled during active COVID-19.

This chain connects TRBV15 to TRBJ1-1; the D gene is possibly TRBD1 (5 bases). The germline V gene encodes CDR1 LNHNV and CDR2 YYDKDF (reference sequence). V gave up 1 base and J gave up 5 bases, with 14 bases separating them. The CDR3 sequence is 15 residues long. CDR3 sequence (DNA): TGTGCCACCAGCAGAGGGCCCGGAACAGGTACTGAAGCTTTCTTT. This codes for CATSRGPGTGTEAFF.

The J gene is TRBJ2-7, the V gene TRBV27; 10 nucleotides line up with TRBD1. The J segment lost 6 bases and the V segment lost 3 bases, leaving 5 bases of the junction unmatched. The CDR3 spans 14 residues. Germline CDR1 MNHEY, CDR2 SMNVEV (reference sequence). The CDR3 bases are TGTGCCAGCAGTTTTACCGGGACAGGGGTCGAGCAGTACTTC. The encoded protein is CASSFTGTGVEQYF.

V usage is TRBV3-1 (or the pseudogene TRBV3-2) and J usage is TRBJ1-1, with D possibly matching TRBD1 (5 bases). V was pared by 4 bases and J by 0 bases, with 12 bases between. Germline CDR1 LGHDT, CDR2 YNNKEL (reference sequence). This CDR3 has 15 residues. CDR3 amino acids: CASSPRQLLNTEAFF. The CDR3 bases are TGTGCCAGCAGCCCCCGACAGCTACTGAACACTGAAGCTTTCTTT.

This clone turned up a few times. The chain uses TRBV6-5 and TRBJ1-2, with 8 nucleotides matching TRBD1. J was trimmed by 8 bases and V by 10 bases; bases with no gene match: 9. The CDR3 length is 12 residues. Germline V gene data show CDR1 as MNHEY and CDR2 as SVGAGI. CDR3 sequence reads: CATGRQGLGYTF. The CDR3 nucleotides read TGTGCCACCGGTCGACAGGGGTTAGGCTACACCTTC.

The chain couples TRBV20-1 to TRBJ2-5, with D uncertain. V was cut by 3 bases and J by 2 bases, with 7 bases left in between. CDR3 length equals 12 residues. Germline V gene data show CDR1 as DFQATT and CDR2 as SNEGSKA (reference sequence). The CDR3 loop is CSASRGQETQYF. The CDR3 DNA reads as TGCAGTGCTAGTCGAGGACAAGAGACCCAGTACTTC.

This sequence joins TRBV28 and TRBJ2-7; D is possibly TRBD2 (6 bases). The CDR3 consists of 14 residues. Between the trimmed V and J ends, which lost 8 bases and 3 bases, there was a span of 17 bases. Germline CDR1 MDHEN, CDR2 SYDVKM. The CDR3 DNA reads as TGTGCCAGCCATGTCGGTGGGGGAGGCTACGAGCAGTACTTC. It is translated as CASHVGGGGYEQYF.

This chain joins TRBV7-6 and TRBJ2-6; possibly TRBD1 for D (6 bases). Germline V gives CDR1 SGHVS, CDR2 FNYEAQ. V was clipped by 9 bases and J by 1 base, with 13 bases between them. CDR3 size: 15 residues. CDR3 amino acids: CASTQGTSGANVLTF. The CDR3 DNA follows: TGTGCCAGTACACAGGGTACATCTGGGGCCAACGTCCTGACTTTC.